This TCR beta chain was identified in a study of OX40 agonist ivuxolimab in advanced cancers. About the research overall: Ivuxolimab is an agonistic anti-OX40 (CD134) antibody, and patients were treated with it. Therapy given before enrollment (anti-PD-1, anti-PD-L1 or anti-CTLA-4) was allowed, and 30% to 50% had some.

CDR1 is SEHNR and CDR2 is FQNEAQ in the germline V gene (reference sequence). The CDR3 runs to 16 residues. V was pared by 1 base and J by 1 base, with 14 bases between. Sequencing was performed with immunoSEQ multiplex PCR; in TCRdb, only in-frame clones are kept and a portion is missing. The table lists 50,000 to 70,000 clones, around 89% of them singletons. This specimen was CD4+ or CD8+ T cells sorted from blood, taken in a trial of the OX40 agonist ivuxolimab. The chain has TRBV7-9 and TRBJ2-7, with a weak D call TRBD1 (6 bases). This clonotype was obtained from an adult with an advanced solid tumor such as melanoma, head and neck, liver or kidney cancer. The CDR3 nucleotides read TGTGCCAGCAGCTTAGGAGGGGGAGTACCATCCTACGAGCAGTACTTC. This gives the protein CASSLGGGVPSYEQYF.